Listed below are T cell receptor beta chains from one sample, sequenced in a study. MiXCR, applied by TCRdb to the RT-PCR reads, yields one record per CDR3 protein. Of almost 700,000 distinct CDR3 sequences in the sample, about 14% were seen once. Sample: memory CD4+ T cells from blood. The source is a female donor in good health, serving as a healthy control. Both conserved end residues are part of each CDR3. D genes are given only for firm matches. The listing skips clone size in some rows; elsewhere it reads once, few, many or a size class.

j_call clone_size d_call v_call cdr3_nt cdr3_aa
TRBJ2-5 many TRBD2 TRBV10-3 TGTGCCATCTCCCCGGGAGGGCGGCAAGAGACCCAGTACTTC CAISPGGRQETQYF
TRBJ2-1 NA TRBD2 TRBV5-1 TGCGCCAGCAGCCCGGGACTAGCGGGAGATGTTGAGCAGTTCTTC CASSPGLAGDVEQFF
TRBJ1-1 NA NA TRBV18 TGTGCCAGCTCACCACGGTCCATTATGAACACTGAAGCTTTCTTT CASSPRSIMNTEAFF
TRBJ1-1 few TRBD1 TRBV20-1 TGCAGTGCTAGTAGACAGGGCTCTGAAGCTTTCTTT CSASRQGSEAFF
TRBJ2-3 many NA TRBV6-5 TGTGCCAGCAGCGAGGCGGGAAGGGGTAGCACAGATACGCAGTATTTT CASSEAGRGSTDTQYF
TRBJ2-2 NA TRBD1 TRBV6-2/TRBV6-3 TGTGCCAGCAGGAATCCCACAGGGGTGATTATTTGGGAGCTGTTTTTT CASRNPTGVIIWELFF
TRBJ2-3 NA NA TRBV12-3/TRBV12-4 TGTGCCAGCAGTTTAAACGCGGATCCCAATCATACGCAGTATTTT CASSLNADPNHTQYF
TRBJ2-3 many NA TRBV7-2 TGTGCCAGCAGCTTGGAGGGTAGGGGGCGCGGTACGCAGTATTTT CASSLEGRGRGTQYF
TRBJ1-2 few NA TRBV7-6 TGTGCCAGCAGCTTAGGGGGGGGAGACAACTATGGCTACACCTTC CASSLGGGDNYGYTF
TRBJ1-4 NA NA TRBV11-2 TGTGCCAGCAGCTTAGATGGGGCTAGTGAAAAACTGTTTTTT CASSLDGASEKLFF
TRBJ2-3 NA NA TRBV9 TGTGCCAGCAGCGTAGGACCGGGTCCAGCAGATACGCAGTATTTT CASSVGPGPADTQYF
TRBJ1-2 few TRBD1 TRBV7-2 TGTGCCAGCAGCGCACCACCGGGACAGGGAGGTGGCTACACCTTC CASSAPPGQGGGYTF
TRBJ1-1 few TRBD1 TRBV18 TGTGCCAGCTCACCACCCGGACAGGGGAGTAACACTGAAGCTTTCTTT CASSPPGQGSNTEAFF
TRBJ2-5 NA NA TRBV15 TGTGCCACCTCTCGGGGGCAGTACCAAGAGACCCAGTACTTC CATSRGQYQETQYF
TRBJ2-2 many TRBD2 TRBV20-1 TGCAGTGCTAGACCCCCAGCGGGAGACCTCGGGGAGCTGTTTTTT CSARPPAGDLGELFF
TRBJ2-4 few TRBD1 TRBV6-5 TGTGCCAGCAGAGGGGACAGCGGCAACATTCAGTACTTC CASRGDSGNIQYF
TRBJ2-2 NA TRBD1 TRBV28 TGTGCCAGCACCTCGGGACAGGGAAACACCGGGGAGCTGTTTTTT CASTSGQGNTGELFF
TRBJ2-7 NA TRBD2 TRBV20-1 TGCAGTGCTACCTCCCTTCGGGGGGTGGGAGAGCAGTACTTC CSATSLRGVGEQYF
TRBJ1-6 NA NA TRBV7-2 TGTGCCAGCAATCCCGGGGGGAGCTCCTATAATTCACCCCTCCACTTT CASNPGGSSYNSPLHF
TRBJ1-6 few NA TRBV7-2 TGTGCCAGTCTGACAGCGCAAGATTCACCCCTCCACTTT CASLTAQDSPLHF
TRBJ1-5 many TRBD1 TRBV4-2 TGTGCCAGCAGCCAAGAAAGGGACAGAAATCAGCCCCAGCATTTT CASSQERDRNQPQHF
TRBJ1-3 many NA TRBV12-3/TRBV12-4 TGTGCCAGCAGCCCCCAGCCGTCTGGAAACACCATATATTTT CASSPQPSGNTIYF
TRBJ2-7 many TRBD2 TRBV20-1 TGCAGTGCTAACAGCGGGAGATCCTACGAGCAGTACTTC CSANSGRSYEQYF
TRBJ1-3 NA NA TRBV20-1 TGCAGTGCTGGATTAACAGGGTTCTCTGGAAACACCATATATTTT CSAGLTGFSGNTIYF
TRBJ2-7 NA TRBD2 TRBV5-6 TGTGCCAGCAGCTTGGACGGCCGCGGGAGAGCCGAGCAGTACTTC CASSLDGRGRAEQYF
TRBJ2-3 NA TRBD1 TRBV6-1 TGTGCCAGCTCCTGGGACAGGGGGGCAGATACGCAGTATTTT CASSWDRGADTQYF
TRBJ2-7 NA NA TRBV27 TGTGCCAGTAGAACCCTAACGGCGGGGGCGCTCGAGCAGTACTTC CASRTLTAGALEQYF
TRBJ2-5 few NA TRBV5-1 TGCGCCAGCAGCCCTTCGCACCAAGAGACCCAGTACTTC CASSPSHQETQYF
TRBJ1-2 few NA TRBV5-6 TGTGCCAGCAGCTTGGCCGAGGGGAGCTACACCTTC CASSLAEGSYTF
TRBJ1-1 NA NA TRBV9 TGTGCCAGCAGCGTAGGGCTTATGAACACTGAAGCTTTCTTT CASSVGLMNTEAFF
TRBJ1-4 NA TRBD1 TRBV4-3 TGCGCCAGCAGCCAACTCCCACAGGGGCAGATTGAAAAACTGTTTTTT CASSQLPQGQIEKLFF
TRBJ2-3 NA TRBD2 TRBV5-1 TGCGCCAGCAGCCGCGGGGTAGCGGGACCCGATACGCAGTATTTT CASSRGVAGPDTQYF
TRBJ1-2 few NA TRBV6-2/TRBV6-3 TGTGCCAGCAGCAGAGACGGTCATAACTATGGCTACACCTTC CASSRDGHNYGYTF
TRBJ2-3 many NA TRBV20-1 TGCAGTGCTCCCGGTTGGACTAGCACAGATACGCAGTATTTT CSAPGWTSTDTQYF
TRBJ2-5 many TRBD1 TRBV5-1 TGCGCCAGCAGCCTACAGGGGGCGACGGAGACCCAGTACTTC CASSLQGATETQYF
TRBJ2-2 few NA TRBV4-3 TGCGCCAGCAGCCAAGCCTTAGGGAGTTTCGGGGAGCTGTTTTTT CASSQALGSFGELFF
TRBJ2-3 NA NA TRBV12-3/TRBV12-4 TGTGCCAGCAGGGATGACAGGACCGGTGGAGATACGCAGTATTTT CASRDDRTGGDTQYF
TRBJ1-1 few TRBD1 TRBV11-1 TGTGCCAGCAGACTTGACAGGGGCGACACTGAAGCTTTCTTT CASRLDRGDTEAFF
TRBJ2-1 many TRBD2 TRBV5-1 TGCGCCAGCATGCCTAGCGGGAGGGTCAATGAGCAGTTCTTC CASMPSGRVNEQFF
TRBJ2-1 many NA TRBV6-5 TGTGCCAGCAGCCTTAAGACTAGGAATGAGCAGTTCTTC CASSLKTRNEQFF
TRBJ1-2 few TRBD1 TRBV7-2 TGTGCCAGCAGCTTAACCGGGACAGACCCCTATGGCTACACCTTC CASSLTGTDPYGYTF
TRBJ1-3 few NA TRBV18 TGTGCCAGCTCACCACTTGGCGGGATCTACTCTGGAAACACCATATATTTT CASSPLGGIYSGNTIYF
TRBJ2-7 NA TRBD1 TRBV12-3/TRBV12-4 TGTGCCAGCAGTTCAACGGGACAGTCGTTCTACGAGCAGTACTTC CASSSTGQSFYEQYF
TRBJ1-4 few NA TRBV9 TGTGCCAGCAGCGTAGGGGTCCAGAATGAAAAACTGTTTTTT CASSVGVQNEKLFF
TRBJ2-5 many TRBD1 TRBV5-5 TGTGCCAGCAGCTTGATGGGGACAGGGGAAGGAGAGACCCAGTACTTC CASSLMGTGEGETQYF
TRBJ2-7 NA TRBD1 TRBV7-2 TGTGCCAGCAGCTTAGCTTGGACAGGAAACTACGAGCAGTACTTC CASSLAWTGNYEQYF
TRBJ2-4 NA TRBD1 TRBV7-9 TGTGCCAGCAGCCACCGACAGGGGGACGGGAAAAACATTCAGTACTTC CASSHRQGDGKNIQYF
TRBJ2-6 NA NA TRBV5-1 TGCGCCAGCAGCCGGGACGGCGGAAGCTCTGGGGCCAACGTCCTGACTTTC CASSRDGGSSGANVLTF
TRBJ1-6 many TRBD1 TRBV6-5 TGTGCCAGCAGTCACGGGGGACAGATGGGTTCACCCCTCCACTTT CASSHGGQMGSPLHF